The next 26 T cell receptor beta chains were all read from a single sample in a study of CD8+ T cells in alopecia areata. Sequencing templates came from extracted RNA that was reverse transcribed into cDNA. Profiling relied on immunoSEQ multiplex PCR, and the TCRdb table lists in-frame clones only, not all of them. Among 120,000 or so clones listed, about 51% were seen once. Sequencing used NKG2D-low CD8+ T cells sorted from blood. The receptor set was obtained from a human donor with alopecia areata.

This sequence joins TRBV30 and TRBJ2-1; no firm D call. V lost 4 bases and J 1 base, leaving 8 bases between the germline ends. This CDR3 comprises 13 residues. In germline, CDR1 is GTSNPN, CDR2 SVGIG (reference sequence). The CDR3 protein is CAWTLESYNEQFF. DNA of the CDR3: TGTGCCTGGACGTTAGAGTCCTACAATGAGCAGTTCTTC.

This rearrangement joins TRBV30 to TRBJ1-2; D is unclear. The CDR3 spans 13 residues. V shed 0 bases and J shed 4 bases, with 9 bases lying between them. Germline V gene lookup returns CDR1 GTSNPN and CDR2 SVGIG (reference sequence). This CDR3 reads CAWSVGSGYGYTF. CDR3 nucleotides: TGTGCCTGGAGTGTAGGGAGTGGCTATGGCTACACCTTC.

This clone was seen only a few times. J is TRBJ1-2 and V is TRBV29-1; tentatively, D is TRBD1 (5 bases). Germline values: CDR1 SQVTM, CDR2 ANQGSEA. There are 17 residues in the CDR3. Trimming pared 0 bases from V and 4 bases from J, leaving 21 bases between. In DNA form, the CDR3 reads TGCAGCGTTGAAGACCGGGTTTTCGAGCAGGGAGGCTATGGCTACACCTTC. Encoded protein: CSVEDRVFEQGGYGYTF.

V and J are TRBV27 and TRBJ2-1; a possible D gene is TRBD2 (6 bases). There are 11 residues in the CDR3. V lost 10 bases, J lost 11 bases, and 15 bases lay in between. Per the germline V gene, CDR1 is MNHEY and CDR2 is SMNVEV (reference sequence). The CDR3 region has the DNA TGTGCCATCTCGTACAGCGGGCAGCAGTTCTTC. This encodes CAISYSGQQFF.

The genes are TRBV27 and TRBJ2-5; weak D call: TRBD1 (6 bases). Per the germline V gene, CDR1 is MNHEY and CDR2 is SMNVEV (reference sequence). The V end lost 1 base, the J end lost 5 bases, and 17 bases lay between the germline ends. The CDR3 extends over 16 amino acids. CDR3 coding DNA: TGTGCCAGCAGTTTATACCCCCTCAACAGGGTCGAGACCCAGTACTTC. Protein: CASSLYPLNRVETQYF.

This clone has more than one count but fewer than ten. J is TRBJ2-7 and V is TRBV7-9; the D call may be TRBD1 or TRBD2 (5 bases each). The ends were cut back, 5 bases at V and 4 bases at J, with 18 bases in the middle. The CDR3 is 15 residues long. Germline V CDR1 and CDR2: SEHNR, FQNEAQ (reference sequence). CDR3 nucleotides: TGTGCCAGCAGCCAAGAAGGGGACCAGTCGTACGAGCAGTACTTC. It encodes CASSQEGDQSYEQYF.

This clone was observed a few times. J is TRBJ2-7 and V is TRBV29-1, with 12 bases that match TRBD2. The CDR3 extends over 12 amino acids. Per the germline V gene, CDR1 is SQVTM and CDR2 is ANQGSEA. J lost 6 bases, V lost 7 bases, and 4 bases had no gene match. CDR3 amino acids: CSGLTSGGEQYF. As DNA, the CDR3 is TGCAGCGGGCTGACTAGCGGGGGCGAGCAGTACTTC.

This clone came up a few times. Other DNA sequences in the sample encode the same CDR3. This chain connects TRBV29-1 to TRBJ2-7; 11 nucleotides align to TRBD1. The CDR3 sequence is 15 residues long. V lost 1 base, J lost 0 bases, and 2 bases stayed unmatched. CDR1 is SQVTM and CDR2 is ANQGSEA in the germline V gene. The CDR3 protein is CSVEGGQGGSYEQYF. In nucleotides, the CDR3 is TGCAGCGTTGAAGGGGGACAGGGGGGCTCCTACGAGCAGTACTTC.

This clone was counted between two and nine times. The rearrangement uses TRBV28 and TRBJ1-1; 7 bases match TRBD1. The CDR3 totals 15 residues. Germline V lookup: CDR1 MDHEN, CDR2 SYDVKM. The V gene end was trimmed by 1 base and the J gene end by 1 base; junction bases not matched to a gene: 3. The CDR3 reads CASSLFGTANTEAFF. CDR3 DNA sequence: TGTGCCAGCAGTTTATTTGGGACAGCGAACACTGAAGCTTTCTTT.

This sequence joins TRBV6-6 and TRBJ2-4; tentatively, D is TRBD1 (5 bases). CDR1 is MNHNY and CDR2 is SVGAGI in the germline V gene (reference sequence). Trimming cost V 7 bases and J 5 bases, with 9 bases left between them. The CDR3 has 12 amino acids. The CDR3 nucleotides are TGTGCCAGCAATCAAGGGGAAAACATTCAGTACTTC. Protein sequence: CASNQGENIQYF.

The CDR3 bases are TGTGCCAGCAGCTTCGGCTGGAGCCCCAATGAAAAACTGTTTTTT. Translation gives CASSFGWSPNEKLFF. This sequence joins TRBV5-6 and TRBJ1-4, with D uncertain. CDR1 and CDR2 (germline): SGHDT, YYEEEE. The CDR3 runs to 15 residues. Deletions cut 2 bases from V and 5 bases from J, with 13 bases between.

V usage is TRBV28 and J usage is TRBJ2-7, with 9 bases aligning to TRBD1. V lost 7 bases to trimming and J lost 2 bases; unmatched junction nucleotides: 6. The germline V gene encodes CDR1 MDHEN and CDR2 SYDVKM. The CDR3 has 14 amino acids. CDR3 protein: CASNDRDRAYEQYF. The CDR3 DNA follows: TGTGCCAGCAATGACCGGGACAGGGCCTACGAGCAGTACTTC.

This clone came up a few times. In nucleotides, the CDR3 is TGTGCCAGCAGTACACAGGGTTTAGAGGGCGGGAGCTCCTACGAGCAGTACTTC. It encodes CASSTQGLEGGSSYEQYF. The chain combines TRBV2 with TRBJ2-7, with D perhaps TRBD2 (7 bases). The CDR3 runs 18 residues. The V and J ends lost 5 bases and 0 bases respectively, with 23 bases between them. In germline, CDR1 is SNHLY, CDR2 FYNNEI.

The chain uses TRBV7-9 and TRBJ1-1, with D tentatively TRBD1 (5 bases). The germline V gene has CDR1 SEHNR and CDR2 FQNEAQ (reference sequence). V lost 5 bases, J lost 5 bases, and 15 bases lay in between. The CDR3 has 14 residues. The CDR3 here is CASSPTGGGTEAFF. The DNA of the CDR3 is TGTGCCAGCAGCCCCACAGGTGGCGGGACTGAAGCTTTCTTT. Full variable domain (remainder filled in from reference TRBV7-9 and TRBJ1-1): DTGVSQNPRHKITKRGQNVTFRCDPISEHNRLYWYRQTLGQGPEFLTYFQNEAQLEKSRLLSDRFSAERPKGSFSTLEIQRTEQGDSAMYLCASSPTGGGTEAFFGQGTRLTVV.

The chain carries TRBV6-9 and TRBJ2-7; maybe TRBD2 (5 bases). Germline V gene sequence: CDR1 MNHGY, CDR2 SVAAGI. The length of the CDR3 is 12 residues. Deletions cut 1 base from V and 5 bases from J, with 6 bases between. The CDR3 nucleotides read TGTGCCAGCAGTTATTACGGGGACGAGCAGTACTTC. It is translated as CASSYYGDEQYF.

The sample holds a few counts of this clone. The DNA for the CDR3 is TGTGCCTGGAGTGATTTAGGAAATGAGCAGTTCTTC. Its protein product is CAWSDLGNEQFF. This chain connects TRBV30 to TRBJ2-1; D unresolved. Germline values: CDR1 GTSNPN, CDR2 SVGIG (reference sequence). Trimming stripped 1 base from V and 7 bases from J, with 8 bases between. This CDR3 spans 12 amino acids. Variable domain in full (rest from reference TRBV30 and TRBJ2-1): SQTIHQWPATLVQPVGSPLSLECTVEGTSNPNLYWYRQAAGRGLQLLFYSVGIGQISSEVPQNLSASRPQDRQFILSSKKLLLSDSGFYLCAWSDLGNEQFFGPGTRLTVL.

This clone has a handful of counts. The chain couples TRBV7-9 to TRBJ2-1, with D possibly being TRBD2 (6 bases). CDR3 length: 15 amino acids. Germline loops: CDR1 SEHNR, CDR2 FQNEAQ (reference sequence). The V gene lost 3 bases and the J gene lost 6 bases, with 15 bases spanning the gap. For the CDR3, the DNA is TGTGCCAGCAGCTTGGGATGGGCTAGCGCCAATGAGCAGTTCTTC. Protein: CASSLGWASANEQFF. Complete variable domain (other parts from reference TRBV7-9 and TRBJ2-1): DTGVSQNPRHKITKRGQNVTFRCDPISEHNRLYWYRQTLGQGPEFLTYFQNEAQLEKSRLLSDRFSAERPKGSFSTLEIQRTEQGDSAMYLCASSLGWASANEQFFGPGTRLTVL.

This clone was seen only a few times. The chain carries TRBV7-2 and TRBJ2-3, with a possible D match to TRBD2 (5 bases). Germline V lookup: CDR1 SGHTA, CDR2 FQGNSA. The CDR3 is 15 amino acids. Trimming shortened V by 0 bases and J by 1 base, and 8 bases separated the two germline ends. DNA of the CDR3: TGTGCCAGCAGCTTAGCGGGAGAAGGCACAGATACGCAGTATTTT. Translating gives CASSLAGEGTDTQYF.

The rearrangement links TRBV30 to TRBJ1-2; D ambiguous. Germline values: CDR1 GTSNPN, CDR2 SVGIG (reference sequence). The V and J ends lost 2 bases and 1 base respectively, with 2 bases between them. The CDR3 is 11 residues long. As DNA, the CDR3 is TGTGCCTGGAGTCTTAACTATGGCTACACCTTC. Translated, it gives CAWSLNYGYTF.

On this clone itself: This is likely an artifact of a read error, given a far larger clone one base away. The rearrangement uses TRBV13 and TRBJ2-4; D gene uncertain. Germline V lookup: CDR1 PRHDT, CDR2 FYEKMQ (reference sequence). CDR3 length equals 11 residues. Trimming shortened V by 3 bases and J by 7 bases, and 4 bases separated the two germline ends. The CDR3 is CASSLGNIQYF. For the CDR3, the DNA is TGTGCCAGCAGCTTGGGGAACATTCAGTACTTC.

V usage is TRBV28 and J usage is TRBJ2-2; 10 bases line up with TRBD1. With V trimmed by 5 bases and J by 5 bases, 8 bases remained unmatched. CDR3 length: 16 residues. Germline assignment: CDR1 MDHEN and CDR2 SYDVKM. In DNA, the CDR3 is TGTGCCAGCAGTCCAACACCGGGACAGGGGACCGGGGAGCTGTTTTTT. This codes for CASSPTPGQGTGELFF.

V is TRBV6-6 and J is TRBJ1-5; D gene ambiguous. Germline CDR1 and CDR2: MNHNY and SVGAGI (reference sequence). V was clipped by 2 bases and J by 11 bases, with 7 bases between them. CDR3 size: 11 residues. CDR3 in DNA: TGTGCCAGCAGTTACATGCATTCCCAGCATTTT. It yields the protein CASSYMHSQHF.

The V gene is TRBV13, the J gene TRBJ2-6, with D perhaps matching TRBD1 (6 bases). Per the germline V gene, CDR1 is PRHDT and CDR2 is FYEKMQ (reference sequence). Deletions cut 5 bases from V and 1 base from J, with 27 bases between. There are 21 residues in the CDR3. CDR3 nucleotides: TGTGCCAGCAGCCAAGCCGAATTCCGGGACACCGAGACATCTGGGGCCAACGTCCTGACTTTC. As protein: CASSQAEFRDTETSGANVLTF.

This clone was seen only a few times. The chain uses TRBV28 and TRBJ1-5; 7 nucleotides match TRBD1. The CDR3 contains 15 residues. The J segment lost 3 bases and the V segment lost 10 bases, leaving 12 bases of the junction unmatched. The germline V gene encodes CDR1 MDHEN and CDR2 SYDVKM. The CDR3 DNA reads TGTGCCACCAGGGACAGCGATTTTGACAATCAGCCCCAGCATTTT. Its protein is CATRDSDFDNQPQHF.

This clone occurred a few times. The J gene is TRBJ2-5, the V gene TRBV13; D is unresolved. Trimming cost V 5 bases and J 1 base, with 11 bases left between them. Germline CDR1 and CDR2: PRHDT and FYEKMQ (reference sequence). The CDR3 extends over 14 amino acids. The CDR3, as DNA: TGTGCCAGCAGCCAACCCGGGTCCCAAGAGACCCAGTACTTC. Amino acid sequence: CASSQPGSQETQYF. Full variable domain (missing parts from reference TRBV13 and TRBJ2-5): AAGVIQSPRHLIKEKRETATLKCYPIPRHDTVYWYQQGPGQDPQFLISFYEKMQSDKGSIPDRFSAQQFSDYHSELNMSSLELGDSALYFCASSQPGSQETQYFGPGTRLLVL.

The gene calls are TRBV29-1 and TRBJ2-1; 7 nucleotides line up with TRBD2. The CDR3 sequence is 15 residues long. V lost 7 bases to trimming and J lost 6 bases; unmatched junction nucleotides: 15. Germline V CDR1 and CDR2: SQVTM, ANQGSEA. The CDR3 here is CSDRTAGRAGNEQFF. The CDR3, as DNA: TGCAGCGACCGCACAGCGGGACGGGCGGGCAATGAGCAGTTCTTC.